This T cell receptor beta chain was retrieved from a study of CD4 T cells in relation to SARS-CoV-2 and coronaviruses. Study at large: ViraFEST: roughly ten-day antigen culture of PBMCs, then TCR beta CDR3 sequencing. Controls used an HIV-1 Nef peptide pool or no peptide.

Before the COVID-19 pandemic, during about 2010-2018, CD4+ T cells were taken from unexposed donors. The cells were cultured for under 13 days before CD4+ T cells were isolated. Fresh IL-2 medium replaced half the medium on days 3 and 7. The V end was cut by 0 bases, the J end by 3 bases, with 12 bases between. CDR1 LGHDT and CDR2 YNNKEL come from the germline V gene (reference sequence). The CDR3 has 16 amino acids. Sequenced by immunoSEQ multiplex PCR; TCRdb stores in-frame clones only, minus some. The top ten clones hold about 15% of a sample with some 21,000 clones, more than 65% of them seen once. Study results and caveats: Compared with monoreactive clones, crossreactive clones showed significantly weaker SARS-CoV-2 expansion.

A note on this clone: Its matching antigen is unknown.

The chain uses TRBV3-1 (or the pseudogene TRBV3-2) and TRBJ1-3; D perhaps matches TRBD1 (6 bases). Sequencing input: CD4+ T cells from PBMCs, cultured in vitro. The clonotype originates from a human donor in good health. DNA for the CDR3: TGTGCCAGCAGCCAAGAACCAGGGGCGGGTGGAAACACCATATATTTT. This sequence encodes CASSQEPGAGGNTIYF.